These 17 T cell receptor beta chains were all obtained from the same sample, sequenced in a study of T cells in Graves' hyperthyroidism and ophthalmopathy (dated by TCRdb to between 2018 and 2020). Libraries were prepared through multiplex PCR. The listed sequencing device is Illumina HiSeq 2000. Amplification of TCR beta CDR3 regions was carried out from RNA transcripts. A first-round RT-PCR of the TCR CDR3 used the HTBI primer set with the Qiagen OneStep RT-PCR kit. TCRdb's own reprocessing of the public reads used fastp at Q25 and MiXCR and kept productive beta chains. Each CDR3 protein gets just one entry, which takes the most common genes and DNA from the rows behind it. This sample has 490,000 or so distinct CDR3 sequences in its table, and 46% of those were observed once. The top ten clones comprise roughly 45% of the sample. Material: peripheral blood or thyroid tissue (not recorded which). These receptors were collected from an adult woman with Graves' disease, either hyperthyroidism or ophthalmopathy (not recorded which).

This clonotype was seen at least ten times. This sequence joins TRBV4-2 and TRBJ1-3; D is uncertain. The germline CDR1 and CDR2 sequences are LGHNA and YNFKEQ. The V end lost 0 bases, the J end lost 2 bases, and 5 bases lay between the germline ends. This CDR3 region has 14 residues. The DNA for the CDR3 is TGTGCCAGCAGCCAAGATCGGGCTGGAAACACCATATATTTT. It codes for CASSQDRAGNTIYF.

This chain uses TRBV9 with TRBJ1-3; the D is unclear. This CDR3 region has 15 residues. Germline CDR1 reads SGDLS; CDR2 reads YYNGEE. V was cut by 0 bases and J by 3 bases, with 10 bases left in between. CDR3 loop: CASSVALTDGNTIYF. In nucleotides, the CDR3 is TGTGCCAGCAGCGTAGCTCTTACAGATGGAAACACCATATATTTT. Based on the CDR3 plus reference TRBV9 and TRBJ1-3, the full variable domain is DSGVTQTPKHLITATGQRVTLRCSPRSGDLSVYWYQQSLDQGLQFLIQYYNGEERAKGNILERFSAQQFPDLHSELNLSSLELGDSALYFCASSVALTDGNTIYFGEGSWLTVV.

For the CDR3, the DNA is TGTGCCAGCAGCTTAAGCCCCTCGGCAGGGAATGGCTACACCTTC. It translates to CASSLSPSAGNGYTF. V and J are TRBV11-1 and TRBJ1-2; tentative D call: TRBD1 (5 bases). CDR1 is SGHAT, CDR2 FQDESV, per germline (reference sequence). Trimming took off 2 bases at V and 6 bases at J, with 16 bases between the two ends. CDR3 size: 15 residues.

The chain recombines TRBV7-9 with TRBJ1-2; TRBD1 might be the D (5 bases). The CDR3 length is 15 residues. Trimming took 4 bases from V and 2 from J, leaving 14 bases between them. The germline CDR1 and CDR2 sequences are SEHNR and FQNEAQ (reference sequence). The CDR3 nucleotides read TGTGCCAGCAGCTCATCCTTCACAGGCAACTATGGCTACACCTTC. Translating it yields CASSSSFTGNYGYTF.

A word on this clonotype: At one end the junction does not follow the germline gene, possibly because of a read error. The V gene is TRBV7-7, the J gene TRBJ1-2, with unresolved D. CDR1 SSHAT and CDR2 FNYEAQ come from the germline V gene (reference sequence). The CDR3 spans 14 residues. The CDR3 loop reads CASSLSVVNSGYTF. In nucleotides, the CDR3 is TGTGCCAGCAGCTTGTCCGTAGTCAACTCTGGCTACACCTTC.

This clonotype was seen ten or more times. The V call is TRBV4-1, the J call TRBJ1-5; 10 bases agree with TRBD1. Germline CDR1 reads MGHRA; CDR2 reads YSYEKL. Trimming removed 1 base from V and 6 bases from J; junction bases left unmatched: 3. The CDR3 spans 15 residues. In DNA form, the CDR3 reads TGCGCCAGCAGCCAAGGGACAGGGGGTTTTCAGCCCCAGCATTTT. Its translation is CASSQGTGGFQPQHF.

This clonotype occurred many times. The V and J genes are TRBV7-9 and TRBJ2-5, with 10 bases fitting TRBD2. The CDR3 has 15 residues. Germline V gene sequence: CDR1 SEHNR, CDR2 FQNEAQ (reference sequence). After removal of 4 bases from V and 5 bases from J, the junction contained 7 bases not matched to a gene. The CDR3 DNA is TGTGCCAGCAGCTCCCGACTAGCGGGTAGGGAGACCCAGTACTTC. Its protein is CASSSRLAGRETQYF.

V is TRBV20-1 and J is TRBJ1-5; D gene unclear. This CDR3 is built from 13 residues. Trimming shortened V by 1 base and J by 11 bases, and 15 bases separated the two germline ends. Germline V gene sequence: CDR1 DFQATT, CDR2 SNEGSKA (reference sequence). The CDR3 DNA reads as TGCAGTGCTAGAGTCGACGGCGCCGAGACCCAGCATTTT. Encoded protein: CSARVDGAETQHF.

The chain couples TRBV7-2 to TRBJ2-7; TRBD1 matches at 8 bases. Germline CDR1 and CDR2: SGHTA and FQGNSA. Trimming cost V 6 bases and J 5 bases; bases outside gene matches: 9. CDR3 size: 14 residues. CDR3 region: CASRPQGVSNEQYF. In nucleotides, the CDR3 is TGTGCCAGCAGACCACAGGGGGTTTCGAACGAGCAGTACTTC.

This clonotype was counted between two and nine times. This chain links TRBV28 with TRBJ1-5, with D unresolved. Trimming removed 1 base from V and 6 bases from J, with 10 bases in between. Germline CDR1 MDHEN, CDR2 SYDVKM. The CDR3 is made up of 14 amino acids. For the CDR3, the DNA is TGTGCCAGCAGTTTATCCAGAATAGGTCAGCCCCAGCATTTT. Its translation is CASSLSRIGQPQHF.

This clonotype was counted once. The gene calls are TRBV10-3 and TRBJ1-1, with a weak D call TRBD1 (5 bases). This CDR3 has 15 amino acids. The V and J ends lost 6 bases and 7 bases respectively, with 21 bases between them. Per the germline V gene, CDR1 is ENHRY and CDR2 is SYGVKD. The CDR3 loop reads CAIRGTSAGDVEAFF. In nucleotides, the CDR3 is TGTGCCATCAGGGGGACTAGCGCTGGGGACGTTGAAGCTTTCTTT.

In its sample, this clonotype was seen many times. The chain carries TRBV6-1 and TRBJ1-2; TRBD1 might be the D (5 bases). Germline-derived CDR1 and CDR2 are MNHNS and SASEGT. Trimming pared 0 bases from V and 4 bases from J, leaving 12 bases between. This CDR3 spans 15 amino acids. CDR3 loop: CASSEAGTGRYGYTF. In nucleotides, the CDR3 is TGTGCCAGCAGTGAAGCAGGGACCGGTCGCTATGGCTACACCTTC.

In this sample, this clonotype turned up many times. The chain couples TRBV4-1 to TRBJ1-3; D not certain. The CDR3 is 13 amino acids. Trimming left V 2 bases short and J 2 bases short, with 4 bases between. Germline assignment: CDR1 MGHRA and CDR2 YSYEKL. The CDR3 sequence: CASSQRTGNTIYF. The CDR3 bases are TGCGCCAGCAGCCAAAGGACTGGAAACACCATATATTTT.

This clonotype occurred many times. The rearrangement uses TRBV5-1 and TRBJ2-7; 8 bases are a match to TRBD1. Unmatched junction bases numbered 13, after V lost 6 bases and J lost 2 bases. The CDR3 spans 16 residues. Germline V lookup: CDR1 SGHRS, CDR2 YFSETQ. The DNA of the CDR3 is TGCGCCAGCACCTTTTCTCCCGGGACAGGTACCTACGAGCAGTACTTC. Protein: CASTFSPGTGTYEQYF.

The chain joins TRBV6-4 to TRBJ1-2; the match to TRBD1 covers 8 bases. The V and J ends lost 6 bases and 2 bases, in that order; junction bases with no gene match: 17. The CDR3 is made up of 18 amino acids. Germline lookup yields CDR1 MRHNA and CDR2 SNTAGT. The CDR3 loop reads CASRPTPGGLETNYGYTF. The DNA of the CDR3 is TGTGCCAGCAGACCCACCCCAGGGGGCCTTGAAACGAACTATGGCTACACCTTC.

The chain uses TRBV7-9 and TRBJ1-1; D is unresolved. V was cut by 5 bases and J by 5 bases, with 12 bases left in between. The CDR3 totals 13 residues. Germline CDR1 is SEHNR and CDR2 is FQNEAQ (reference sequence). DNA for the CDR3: TGTGCCAGCAGCCCGCCCAGCGGGACTGAAGCTTTCTTT. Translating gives CASSPPSGTEAFF.

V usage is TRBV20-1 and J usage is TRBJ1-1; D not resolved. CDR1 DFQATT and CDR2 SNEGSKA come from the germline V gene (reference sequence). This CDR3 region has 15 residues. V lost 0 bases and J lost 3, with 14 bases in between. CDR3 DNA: TGCAGTGCTAGAGATGAGCAGGTTCGAGACACTGAAGCTTTCTTT. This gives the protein CSARDEQVRDTEAFF.